These T cell receptor beta chains were read from a single sample in a study of regulatory T cells in long-lasting Graves disease. TCRdb re-called the multiplex PCR reads through MiXCR, storing one row per CDR3 protein. The sample contains about 470,000 distinct CDR3 sequences, around 16% of which appear only once. The data were also submitted as part of a second study, on T cells in Graves' hyperthyroidism and ophthalmopathy.

The specimen was peripheral blood mononuclear cells (PBMCs), collected at new diagnosis, from a patient treated with antithyroid drugs. The receptors derive from a man between 35 and 55 years old with Graves disease. The CDR3 runs from the conserved cysteine through the conserved F or W. D genes are given only for firm matches. Only some rows state a clone size, as once, few, many or a class for expanded clones.

j_gene: TRBJ2-7
v_gene: TRBV6-5
d_gene: -
abundance: -
CDR3aa: CASSYRGDTEQYF
CDR3nt: TGTGCCAGCAGTTACAGGGGGGACACCGAGCAGTACTTC

j_gene: TRBJ2-1
v_gene: TRBV20-1
d_gene: -
abundance: few
CDR3aa: CSASPTYNEQFF
CDR3nt: TGCAGTGCTAGTCCAACCTACAATGAGCAGTTCTTC

j_gene: TRBJ2-5
v_gene: TRBV27
d_gene: TRBD2
abundance: few
CDR3aa: CASSPQTSGSWGETQYF
CDR3nt: TGTGCCAGCAGTCCACAAACTAGCGGGAGTTGGGGTGAGACCCAGTACTTC

j_gene: TRBJ1-1
v_gene: TRBV3-1
d_gene: TRBD1
abundance: many
CDR3aa: CASSQDRGLLDTEAFF
CDR3nt: TGTGCCAGCAGCCAAGACAGGGGGCTGTTGGACACTGAAGCTTTCTTT

j_gene: TRBJ2-5
v_gene: TRBV11-2
d_gene: -
abundance: -
CDR3aa: CASSPGTRAQETQYF
CDR3nt: TGTGCCAGCAGCCCGGGGACCAGGGCCCAAGAGACCCAGTACTTC

j_gene: TRBJ2-5
v_gene: TRBV20-1
d_gene: -
abundance: -
CDR3aa: CSASRQGETQYF
CDR3nt: TGCAGTGCTAGTCGGCAGGGGGAGACCCAGTACTTC

j_gene: TRBJ2-5
v_gene: TRBV12-5
d_gene: -
abundance: many
CDR3aa: CASGLTSTGRETQYF
CDR3nt: TGTGCTAGTGGTTTGACCAGCACAGGGAGGGAGACCCAGTACTTC

j_gene: TRBJ2-1
v_gene: TRBV20-1
d_gene: TRBD2
abundance: many
CDR3aa: CSAKTTSGSSYNEQFF
CDR3nt: TGCAGTGCTAAGACGACTAGCGGAAGCTCCTACAATGAGCAGTTCTTC

j_gene: TRBJ1-5
v_gene: TRBV20-1
d_gene: -
abundance: many
CDR3aa: CSASALPEPQHF
CDR3nt: TGCAGTGCTAGCGCCCTTCCTGAGCCCCAGCATTTT

j_gene: TRBJ2-3
v_gene: TRBV5-1
d_gene: -
abundance: many
CDR3aa: CASSLEGSGSTDTQYF
CDR3nt: TGCGCCAGCAGCTTGGAGGGTAGCGGTAGCACAGATACGCAGTATTTT

j_gene: TRBJ1-5
v_gene: TRBV6-1
d_gene: TRBD1
abundance: -
CDR3aa: CASRRGTANQPQHF
CDR3nt: TGTGCCAGCAGGAGAGGGACAGCAAATCAGCCCCAGCATTTT

j_gene: TRBJ2-1
v_gene: TRBV30
d_gene: -
abundance: -
CDR3aa: CAWSVHSAVNEQFF
CDR3nt: TGTGCCTGGAGTGTCCATTCTGCGGTCAATGAGCAGTTCTTC

j_gene: TRBJ2-1
v_gene: TRBV3-1
d_gene: -
abundance: -
CDR3aa: CASSRGDPWEQFF
CDR3nt: TGTGCCAGCAGCCGAGGGGACCCCTGGGAGCAGTTCTTC

j_gene: TRBJ2-5
v_gene: TRBV6-1
d_gene: TRBD2
abundance: many
CDR3aa: CASSRGTSGRRETQYF
CDR3nt: TGTGCCAGCAGTCGCGGGACTAGCGGGAGGCGTGAGACCCAGTACTTC

j_gene: TRBJ2-2
v_gene: TRBV12-3/TRBV12-4
d_gene: TRBD1
abundance: many
CDR3aa: CAGRDSNTGELFF
CDR3nt: TGTGCCGGACGGGACAGCAACACCGGGGAGCTGTTTTTT

j_gene: TRBJ2-1
v_gene: TRBV24-1
d_gene: TRBD2
abundance: few
CDR3aa: CATSASGLAGGRYEQFF
CDR3nt: TGTGCCACCAGTGCTTCGGGACTAGCGGGGGGACGGTATGAGCAGTTCTTC

j_gene: TRBJ2-3
v_gene: TRBV5-1
d_gene: TRBD2
abundance: few
CDR3aa: CASSLVLAGGGDTQYF
CDR3nt: TGCGCCAGCAGCTTGGTATTAGCGGGAGGAGGAGATACGCAGTATTTT

j_gene: TRBJ1-2
v_gene: TRBV11-2
d_gene: -
abundance: many
CDR3aa: CASSSEGNGYTF
CDR3nt: TGTGCCAGCAGCTCAGAGGGAAATGGCTACACCTTC

j_gene: TRBJ2-7
v_gene: TRBV7-9
d_gene: TRBD2
abundance: many
CDR3aa: CASSLKTSGRPDYEQYF
CDR3nt: TGTGCCAGCAGCTTAAAGACTAGCGGGAGGCCTGATTACGAGCAGTACTTC

j_gene: TRBJ2-1
v_gene: TRBV12-3/TRBV12-4
d_gene: TRBD2
abundance: many
CDR3aa: CASSLVSSGRAGWFF
CDR3nt: TGTGCCAGCAGTTTAGTGAGTAGCGGGAGGGCCGGATGGTTCTTC

j_gene: TRBJ1-1
v_gene: TRBV10-3
d_gene: -
abundance: -
CDR3aa: CAIGLGNTEAFF
CDR3nt: TGTGCCATCGGGTTGGGGAACACTGAAGCTTTCTTT

j_gene: TRBJ1-5
v_gene: TRBV6-1
d_gene: -
abundance: many
CDR3aa: CASSEGPGSNQPQHF
CDR3nt: TGTGCCAGCAGTGAGGGGCCCGGTAGCAATCAGCCCCAGCATTTT

j_gene: TRBJ1-5
v_gene: TRBV18
d_gene: -
abundance: many
CDR3aa: CASSPQYSNQPQHF
CDR3nt: TGTGCCAGCTCACCACAGTATAGCAATCAGCCCCAGCATTTT

j_gene: TRBJ2-7
v_gene: TRBV18
d_gene: TRBD1
abundance: -
CDR3aa: CASSQNQPGQSSYEQYF
CDR3nt: TGTGCCAGCTCGCAAAATCAACCGGGACAGAGCTCCTACGAGCAGTACTTC

j_gene: TRBJ2-7
v_gene: TRBV7-9
d_gene: TRBD2
abundance: few
CDR3aa: CASSPRLAGIYEQYF
CDR3nt: TGTGCCAGCAGCCCTCGACTAGCGGGAATCTACGAGCAGTACTTC

j_gene: TRBJ2-7
v_gene: TRBV19
d_gene: -
abundance: -
CDR3aa: CASSILAGSASEQYF
CDR3nt: TGTGCCAGTAGTATTTTAGCTGGCAGCGCCTCCGAGCAGTACTTC

j_gene: TRBJ2-1
v_gene: TRBV28
d_gene: TRBD2
abundance: many
CDR3aa: CASRGFRAGNYNEQFF
CDR3nt: TGTGCCAGCAGGGGATTCCGAGCGGGAAATTACAATGAGCAGTTCTTC

j_gene: TRBJ1-2
v_gene: TRBV6-5
d_gene: -
abundance: few
CDR3aa: CASSYSPGKGINYGYTF
CDR3nt: TGTGCCAGCAGTTACTCCCCAGGGAAGGGGATCAACTATGGCTACACCTTC

j_gene: TRBJ1-2
v_gene: TRBV5-1
d_gene: TRBD1
abundance: -
CDR3aa: CASSLEGAAYGYTF
CDR3nt: TGCGCCAGCAGCTTGGAGGGGGCTGCCTATGGCTACACCTTC

j_gene: TRBJ1-2
v_gene: TRBV3-1
d_gene: -
abundance: many
CDR3aa: CASSQAAGYTF
CDR3nt: TGTGCCAGCAGCCAAGCGGCTGGCTACACCTTC

j_gene: TRBJ2-3
v_gene: TRBV28
d_gene: TRBD2
abundance: many
CDR3aa: CASSLAGGADTQYF
CDR3nt: TGTGCCAGCAGTTTAGCGGGGGGGGCAGATACGCAGTATTTT

j_gene: TRBJ1-1
v_gene: TRBV27
d_gene: TRBD1
abundance: few
CDR3aa: CASSYTITRQGGKNTEAFF
CDR3nt: TGTGCCAGCAGTTACACAATAACTCGACAGGGGGGGAAAAACACTGAAGCTTTCTTT

j_gene: TRBJ2-3
v_gene: TRBV5-1
d_gene: TRBD1
abundance: few
CDR3aa: CASSDRGTRGDTQYF
CDR3nt: TGCGCCAGCAGCGACCGGGGCACCAGGGGGGATACGCAGTATTTT

j_gene: TRBJ2-1
v_gene: TRBV27
d_gene: TRBD2
abundance: few
CDR3aa: CAIGGAFSGSSYNEQFF
CDR3nt: TGTGCCATCGGGGGGGCCTTTAGCGGGAGCTCCTACAATGAGCAGTTCTTC

j_gene: TRBJ2-1
v_gene: TRBV5-6
d_gene: TRBD2
abundance: few
CDR3aa: CASSTGLAGGPEEQFF
CDR3nt: TGTGCCAGCAGCACGGGACTAGCGGGAGGGCCTGAGGAGCAGTTCTTC

j_gene: TRBJ2-5
v_gene: TRBV7-9
d_gene: TRBD2
abundance: once
CDR3aa: CANSPTSAPGGTQYF
CDR3nt: TGTGCCAACAGCCCAACTAGCGCTCCCGGGGGGACCCAGTACTTC

j_gene: TRBJ1-1
v_gene: TRBV2
d_gene: -
abundance: once
CDR3aa: CASSEDVGDWSEAFF
CDR3nt: TGTGCCAGCAGTGAAGATGTTGGGGATTGGTCTGAAGCTTTCTTT

j_gene: TRBJ2-1
v_gene: TRBV7-9
d_gene: TRBD2
abundance: few
CDR3aa: CASSKAGGLYNEQFF
CDR3nt: TGTGCCAGCAGCAAAGCGGGAGGCCTCTACAATGAGCAGTTCTTC

j_gene: TRBJ2-4
v_gene: TRBV6-2/TRBV6-3
d_gene: TRBD1
abundance: many
CDR3aa: CASSPLRDRVNIQYF
CDR3nt: TGTGCCAGCAGTCCTCTCCGGGACAGGGTGAACATTCAGTACTTC

j_gene: TRBJ2-1
v_gene: TRBV28
d_gene: -
abundance: many
CDR3aa: CASTQIGGKGSREQFF
CDR3nt: TGTGCCAGCACCCAAATTGGGGGGAAAGGGAGTCGGGAGCAGTTCTTC

j_gene: TRBJ2-1
v_gene: TRBV2
d_gene: -
abundance: many
CDR3aa: CASTGLTKVNEQFF
CDR3nt: TGTGCCAGCACCGGGCTAACGAAAGTTAATGAGCAGTTCTTC

j_gene: TRBJ2-1
v_gene: TRBV29-1
d_gene: TRBD2
abundance: -
CDR3aa: CSVADLADYNEQFF
CDR3nt: TGCAGCGTTGCGGACCTAGCGGATTACAATGAGCAGTTCTTC

j_gene: TRBJ1-1
v_gene: TRBV6-1
d_gene: -
abundance: many
CDR3aa: CASRKRGTEAFF
CDR3nt: TGTGCCAGCAGGAAACGGGGAACTGAAGCTTTCTTT